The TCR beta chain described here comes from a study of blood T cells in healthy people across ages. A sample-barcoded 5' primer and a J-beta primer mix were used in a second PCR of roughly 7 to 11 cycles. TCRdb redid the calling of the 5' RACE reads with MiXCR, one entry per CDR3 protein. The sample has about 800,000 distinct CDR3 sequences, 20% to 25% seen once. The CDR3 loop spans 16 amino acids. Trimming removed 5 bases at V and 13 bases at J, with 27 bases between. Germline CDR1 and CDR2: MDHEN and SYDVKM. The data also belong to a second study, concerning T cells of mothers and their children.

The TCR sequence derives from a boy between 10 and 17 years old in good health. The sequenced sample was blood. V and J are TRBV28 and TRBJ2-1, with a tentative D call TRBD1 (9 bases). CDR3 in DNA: TGTGCCAGCAGTCCGGGGGGGACAGGGATGAAGAAATTTCAGTTCTTC. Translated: CASSPGGTGMKKFQFF.